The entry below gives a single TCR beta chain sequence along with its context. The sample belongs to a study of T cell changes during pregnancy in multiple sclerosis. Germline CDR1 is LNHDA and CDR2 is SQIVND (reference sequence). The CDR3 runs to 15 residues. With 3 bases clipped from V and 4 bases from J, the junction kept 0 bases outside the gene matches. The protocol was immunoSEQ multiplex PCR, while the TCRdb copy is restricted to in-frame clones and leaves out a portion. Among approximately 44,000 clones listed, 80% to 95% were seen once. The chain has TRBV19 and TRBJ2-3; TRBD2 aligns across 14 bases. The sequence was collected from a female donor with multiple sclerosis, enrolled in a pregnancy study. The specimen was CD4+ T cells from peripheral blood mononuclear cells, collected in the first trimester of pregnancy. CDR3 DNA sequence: TGTGCCAGTAGTATGGGACTAGCGGGAGCAGATACGCAGTATTTT. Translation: CASSMGLAGADTQYF.